These T cell receptor beta chains were read from a single sample in a study of T cells after yellow fever vaccination. TCRdb recomputed calls from the 5' RACE reads with MiXCR, one row per CDR3 protein. The top ten clones hold more than 3% of a sample with a few hundred thousand distinct CDR3 sequences, around 4.9% of them seen once. The sequencing used CD4+ T cells sorted from PBMCs, collected on the day of the yellow fever booster vaccination. The receptors here all came from a man between 18 and 29 years old who received the YFV17D yellow fever vaccine. The CDR3 runs from the conserved cysteine through the conserved F or W. A D gene is named only where the DNA matches it firmly. Size values are once, few and many counts, or a class for expanded clones, and some rows have none.

d_call | clone_size | j_call | v_call | cdr3_nt | cdr3_aa
NA | few | TRBJ2-1 | TRBV28 | TGTGCCAGCAGTTTCCTGGCTAACAATGAGCAGTTCTTC | CASSFLANNEQFF
NA | many | TRBJ1-5 | TRBV12-3/TRBV12-4 | TGTGCCAGCAGCGCTTTCGGGAGCAATCAGCCCCAGCATTTT | CASSAFGSNQPQHF
TRBD2 | NA | TRBJ2-3 | TRBV7-9 | TGTGCCAGCAGCCCCCCGGGACTAAACACAGATACGCAGTATTTT | CASSPPGLNTDTQYF
NA | many | TRBJ1-2 | TRBV2 | TGTGCCAGCACCGGGGGAGCGGAAGGCTACACCTTC | CASTGGAEGYTF
NA | NA | TRBJ2-5 | TRBV5-8 | TGTGCCAGCAGCTCTGAGCTCGGGCTAGCACGGGAGACCCAGTACTTC | CASSSELGLARETQYF
TRBD2 | few | TRBJ2-1 | TRBV6-2/TRBV6-3 | TGTGCCAGCAGTACCCTCGCTAGCGGGGGACGCAATGAGCAGTTCTTC | CASSTLASGGRNEQFF
NA | NA | TRBJ1-1 | TRBV5-1 | TGCGCCAGCAGCTTGAATAGGGCTAGGACTGAAGCTTTCTTT | CASSLNRARTEAFF
NA | few | TRBJ2-2 | TRBV10-3 | TGTGCCATCAGTGCTAGAGAGGGCCCCACCGGGGAGCTGTTTTTT | CAISAREGPTGELFF
NA | NA | TRBJ2-7 | TRBV18 | TGTGCCAGCTCCCGGGAGCTCTCCTACGAGCAGTACTTC | CASSRELSYEQYF
NA | NA | TRBJ2-1 | TRBV12-3/TRBV12-4 | TGTGCCAGCGCCGCGGGGCGGGGGCCCAATGAGCAGTTCTTC | CASAAGRGPNEQFF